The subject of this entry is one T cell receptor beta chain. The data stem from a study of cytomegalovirus exposure and HLA in healthy donors. The CDR3 runs 11 residues. The germline V gene has CDR1 SGHDT and CDR2 YYEEEE. V was trimmed by 4 bases and J by 5 bases, leaving 4 bases between them. Primers included in the PCR were 60 Vbeta and 13 Jbeta primers. Libraries were prepared by immunoSEQ multiplex PCR; TCRdb keeps only in-frame clonotypes and omits some of them. The table includes 90,000 to 150,000 clones, roughly four fifths detected once. The chain recombines TRBV5-6 with TRBJ2-1; D unresolved. The clonotype originates from a woman aged 40 to 49 in good health and CMV-seropositive. Sequenced: PBMCs. The CDR3 loop is CASSLDNEQFF. The CDR3 DNA is TGTGCCAGCAGCCTCGACAATGAGCAGTTCTTC.